This entry lists 11 T cell receptor beta chains sequenced from one sample in a study of early T cells in non-severe SARS-CoV-2 infection. One entry per CDR3 protein, called by TCRdb with MiXCR from the 5' RACE reads. Of about 33,000 distinct CDR3 sequences in the sample, roughly 6% were seen once. The specimen sequenced was whole blood. These receptors were obtained from an adult who was a healthcare worker with PCR-confirmed SARS-CoV-2 infection or an uninfected control (not recorded which).

This clonotype was detected ten times or more. The chain has TRBV6-4 and TRBJ2-3; 9 nucleotides match TRBD2. CDR1 and CDR2 (germline): MRHNA, SNTAGT. The length of the CDR3 is 16 residues. J lost 4 bases, V lost 1 base, and 6 bases had no gene match. The CDR3 coding sequence is TGTGCCAGCAGTGACTTTAGCGGGAGCGAGGCAGATACGCAGTATTTT. Encoded protein: CASSDFSGSEADTQYF.

The sample holds many counts of this clonotype. The chain uses TRBV6-2 or TRBV6-3 and TRBJ2-7; 11 nucleotides agree with TRBD2. The CDR3 consists of 16 residues. Trimming took 2 bases from V and 6 from J; bases not matched to a gene: 9. Looked up from germline, CDR1 is MNHEY and CDR2 is SVGEGT. DNA for the CDR3: TGTGCCAGCAGTTACCTGTTGACTAGCGGGAATAGCGAGCAGTACTTC. Translation gives CASSYLLTSGNSEQYF.

This clonotype has a count of ten or more. This sequence joins TRBV6-5 and TRBJ1-1; D perhaps matches TRBD1 (5 bases). CDR3 length: 16 residues. V gave up 4 bases and J gave up 1 base, with 16 bases separating them. Germline CDR1 MNHEY, CDR2 SVGAGI. The DNA for the CDR3 is TGTGCCAGCAGTTCTCAAGTGGGACTGGGGAACACTGAAGCTTTCTTT. It encodes CASSSQVGLGNTEAFF.

Many counts were recorded for this clonotype. This sequence joins TRBV19 and TRBJ1-5; TRBD1 might be the D (5 bases). Trimming took 6 bases from V and 5 from J, leaving 17 bases between them. The CDR3 runs to 15 residues. Germline lookup yields CDR1 LNHDA and CDR2 SQIVND (reference sequence). This CDR3 is CASSEYSGIDQPQHF. For the CDR3, the DNA is TGTGCCAGTAGCGAATATTCAGGGATCGATCAGCCCCAGCATTTT.

At least ten counts were recorded for this clonotype. This rearrangement joins TRBV5-1 to TRBJ2-1; TRBD2 agrees at 8 bases. Germline V CDR1 and CDR2: SGHRS, YFSETQ. This CDR3 contains 15 residues. Trimming at V came to 4 bases and at J to 6 bases, leaving 9 bases not matched to a gene. CDR3 in DNA: TGCGCCAGCAGCCCCCTCAGCGGGAGTCGCAATGAGCAGTTCTTC. It codes for CASSPLSGSRNEQFF. Full variable domain (remainder filled in from reference TRBV5-1 and TRBJ2-1): KAGVTQTPRYLIKTRGQQVTLSCSPISGHRSVSWYQQTPGQGLQFLFEYFSETQRNKGNFPGRFSGRQFSNSRSEMNVSTLELGDSALYLCASSPLSGSRNEQFFGPGTRLTVL.

Ten or more counts support this clonotype. The chain recombines TRBV7-9 with TRBJ2-1; 7 nucleotides agree with TRBD2. The CDR3 length is 16 residues. J was trimmed by 8 bases and V by 5 bases; bases with no gene match: 15. CDR1 is SEHNR and CDR2 is FQNEAQ in the germline V gene (reference sequence). This chain's CDR3 is CASSPAGGRWSHEQFF. The CDR3 DNA sequence: TGTGCCAGCAGCCCCGCGGGCGGGAGATGGTCACATGAGCAGTTCTTC.

This clonotype is labeled as medium-sized (0.01 to 0.1%). The chain links TRBV24-1 to TRBJ2-1; D gene uncertain. V was trimmed by 2 bases and J by 3 bases, leaving 10 bases between them. The CDR3 spans 15 residues. The germline V gene encodes CDR1 KGHDR and CDR2 SFDVKD. CDR3 amino acids: CATSDSGRIYNEQFF. The CDR3 nucleotides read TGTGCCACCAGTGATTCAGGACGAATCTACAATGAGCAGTTCTTC.

Many counts were recorded for this clonotype. The V gene is TRBV7-9, the J gene TRBJ2-4; D is uncertain. The CDR3 consists of 14 residues. V was pared by 1 base and J by 6 bases, with 10 bases between. The germline V gene has CDR1 SEHNR and CDR2 FQNEAQ (reference sequence). The CDR3 protein is CASSLGSLRNIQYF. Written as DNA, the CDR3 is TGTGCCAGCAGCTTAGGGTCGCTACGAAACATTCAGTACTTC.

Only one count was recorded for this clonotype. This chain links TRBV11-3 with TRBJ2-3; D is possibly TRBD2 (8 bases). CDR3 size: 16 residues. V was cut by 4 bases and J by 5 bases, with 19 bases left in between. The germline V gene has CDR1 SGHNT and CDR2 YENEEA. The DNA for the CDR3 is TGTGCCAGCAGCTCTAGGACTAGCCCAGGGGGAGATACGCAGTATTTT. It codes for CASSSRTSPGGDTQYF.

This clonotype has a handful of counts. This rearrangement joins TRBV20-1 to TRBJ1-2; no clear D gene. V was shortened by 1 base and J by 8 bases, with 5 bases between the two germline ends. The length of the CDR3 is 10 residues. In germline, CDR1 is DFQATT, CDR2 SNEGSKA (reference sequence). Here the CDR3 reads CSARGSGYTF. The CDR3 DNA is TGCAGTGCTAGAGGGTCCGGCTACACCTTC.

This clonotype was counted at least ten times. The chain has TRBV10-2 and TRBJ2-1; D gene unclear. The V gene's germline CDR1 is WSHSY and CDR2 SAAADI. The CDR3 is 19 residues long. The V end lost 5 bases, the J end lost 0 bases, and 23 bases lay between the germline ends. The CDR3 loop is CASSTSKSLGRNSYNEQFF. CDR3 DNA sequence: TGCGCCAGCAGTACCTCTAAATCCCTCGGGCGGAACTCCTACAATGAGCAGTTCTTC.